The present T cell receptor beta chain was sequenced within a study of CD8+ T cells in alopecia areata. Study observations and caveats: Many expanded lesional clones persisted in scalp and blood during tofacitinib treatment. An increase in clonality over normal scalp was evident in lesional scalp, especially alopecia totalis/universalis. The study found TCR sharing across patients less clear than in mice, possibly for HLA reasons.

Stated treatment: oral pan-JAK inhibitor, 5-10 mg twice daily. Extracted RNA was reverse transcribed, and the resulting cDNA served as sequencing template. The table came from immunoSEQ multiplex PCR; TCRdb's copy has only in-frame clones and leaves some out. The sample includes more than 110,000 clones, roughly four fifths seen only once; the top ten take more than 20%. V lost 8 bases and J 3 bases, leaving 20 bases between the germline ends. The CDR3 length is 16 residues. Germline values: CDR1 SNHLY, CDR2 FYNNEI. Worth noting for this clone: The antigen is undetermined.

This specimen consisted of CD8+ T cells sorted from blood, obtained at week 4, from a patient treated with tofacitinib. The rearrangement uses TRBV2 and TRBJ2-1; perhaps TRBD2 as D (6 bases). This clonotype originated in a human donor with alopecia areata. The CDR3 spells CASAPGRGKYYNEQFF. As DNA, the CDR3 is TGTGCCAGCGCTCCAGGGCGGGGAAAGTACTACAATGAGCAGTTCTTC.